Detailed here is one TCR beta chain. It lacks a known antigen. Base quality data are lacking; no much larger clone is found one base away. TCR CDR3 regions were amplified from genomic DNA by multiplex PCR using the deep immunoSEQ assay. Extracted genomic DNA from each cell subset was spread evenly across all wells of several immunoSEQ 96-well plates, with each plate serving as a replicate. For sorted subsets, 200 to 250 ng genomic DNA, equal to 25,000 to 35,000 T cell genomes, was loaded into each replicate PCR. The purified libraries were quantified using a Qubit 3.0 fluorometer, sized with a Bioanalyzer 2100, and then quantified again using the KAPA Library Quantification kit. Every immunoSEQ 96-well plate was sequenced on a separate single-read 150-cycle Illumina NextSeq 550 flow cell. Per the original workflow: Because the immunoSEQ output held only junctional sequences and lacked quality scores, the filtering could not match the filtering applied to full-length reads. To assign V/J genes and CDR3, sequences were annotated against IMGT germline references using PyIR, a Python wrapper for IgBLAST v1.9. Any read was removed if the V/J assignment was weak (E-value above 1e-6), the CDR3 was missing, or the read contained stop codons, out-of-frame junctions, or ambiguous translated residues. A V3J clonotype was defined by an identical inferred V gene, J gene, and CDR3 amino acid sequence. To compute the percentage overlap between repertoires, the number of shared unique clonotypes was divided by the size of the smaller repertoire. RTK rarefaction, the Chao1 estimator, and Recon v2.1 estimates of unobserved clonotypes were used to assess repertoire richness. Generation probabilities for all TCRbeta clonotypes obtained by the gDNA method from a handful of donors were computed using OLGA. TCRdb stores this immuneACCESS table with in-frame sequences only. Part of the clones is absent; in the studies checked, under half of the shortfall reflects unresolved V genes, and no reason is known for the rest. V and J calls and clone size follow that table, whereas D and trimming were derived from the DNA. The sample data list about 2.2 million clones, and approximately 94% of these were observed just once. The ten most abundant clones make up roughly 1.8% of the sample.

CD8 naive samples were CD45RO-negative cells positively selected for CCR7, giving a CD45RA+CCR7+ population that excluded TemRA cells. The donors were healthy, HIV-negative adults with no recently reported acute infections or vaccinations. All donors were Caucasian adults living in Nashville, Tennessee, USA. Blood was obtained by leukapheresis, after which PBMCs were separated by Ficoll-Histopaque density gradient centrifugation and cryopreserved in liquid nitrogen vapor phase. Analytical flow cytometry was used to check the purity and quantity of every magnetically sorted T cell population. Genomic DNA was isolated from each sorted fraction and quantified by UV absorbance on a Nanodrop 2000c. The data originate from a study of shared clonotypes between healthy human individuals (dated by TCRdb to 2020 to 2021). A note on the overall study: Two women and three men aged 18 to 49 years were included in the cohort. For each donor, three plates each were used for CD4 naive and CD4 memory, two plates were used for CD8 naive, and one plate was used for CD8 memory. To estimate repertoire size and how much clonotype sharing occurs between individuals, the study deeply sequenced the blood TCR repertoires of roughly 5 healthy adults. To increase sequencing depth and limit assay-specific biases, TCR repertoire library preparation and sequencing were carried out by different laboratories using diverse techniques. Leukapheresis yielded between about 0.94 and 9.5 billion PBMCs per donor.

Counted from cysteine to phenylalanine, this CDR3 has 14 amino acids. Of all the DNA, just the CDR3 is kept, 42 bases in frame from base 1. As encoded in the germline V gene, CDR1 is MNHEY while CDR2 is SVGAGI. V loses 4 bases of germline sequence and J loses 4 bases, and the interval between the two ends is 10 bases. The research as a whole found: Rarefaction of sorted-subset datasets indicated incomplete sequencing despite the large sequencing depth. Sampling was limited to blood, and TCR repertoires in tissue likely differ from TCR repertoires in blood. Based on pairwise subsampling, the degree of clonotype sharing among donors was expected to be affected by sequencing depth. Because the study included a small number of donors, the genetic and exposure-history diversity represented was limited. Naive subsets generally had larger estimated clonotype richness than memory subsets. Sharing across a few donors was observed for about 5% of naive CD4, under 4% of naive CD8, 2% to 2.5% of memory CD4, and approximately 0.41% of memory CD8 clonotypes. Compared with non-shared clonotypes, clonotypes shared by all four sorted-subset donors had higher generation probabilities.

The sequenced material came from naive CD8+ T cells from PBMCs. This sample's cell subset or site label indicates: CD45RA+CCR7+. This receptor was identified in a man in his late teens or twenties in good health. Some clones in this sample may be carry-over from other donors' samples. The rearranged segments are TRBV6-5 and TRBJ1-4; a tentative D match to TRBD1 spans 5 bases. The CDR3 reads as follows: CASSLTANNEKLFF. The sequence in DNA is TGTGCCAGCAGTTTGACAGCTAATAATGAAAAACTGTTTTTT.